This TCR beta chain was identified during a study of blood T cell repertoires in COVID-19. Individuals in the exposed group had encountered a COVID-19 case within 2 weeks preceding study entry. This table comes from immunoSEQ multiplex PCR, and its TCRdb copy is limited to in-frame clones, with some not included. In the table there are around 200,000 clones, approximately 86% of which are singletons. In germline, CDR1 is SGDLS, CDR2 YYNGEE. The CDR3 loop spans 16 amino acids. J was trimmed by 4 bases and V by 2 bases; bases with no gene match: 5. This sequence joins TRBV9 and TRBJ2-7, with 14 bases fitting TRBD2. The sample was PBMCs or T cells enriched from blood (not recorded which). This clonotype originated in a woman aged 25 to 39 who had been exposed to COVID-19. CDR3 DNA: TGTGCCAGCAGCGTCGGACTAGCGGGGGGCCTATACGAGCAGTACTTC. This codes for CASSVGLAGGLYEQYF.